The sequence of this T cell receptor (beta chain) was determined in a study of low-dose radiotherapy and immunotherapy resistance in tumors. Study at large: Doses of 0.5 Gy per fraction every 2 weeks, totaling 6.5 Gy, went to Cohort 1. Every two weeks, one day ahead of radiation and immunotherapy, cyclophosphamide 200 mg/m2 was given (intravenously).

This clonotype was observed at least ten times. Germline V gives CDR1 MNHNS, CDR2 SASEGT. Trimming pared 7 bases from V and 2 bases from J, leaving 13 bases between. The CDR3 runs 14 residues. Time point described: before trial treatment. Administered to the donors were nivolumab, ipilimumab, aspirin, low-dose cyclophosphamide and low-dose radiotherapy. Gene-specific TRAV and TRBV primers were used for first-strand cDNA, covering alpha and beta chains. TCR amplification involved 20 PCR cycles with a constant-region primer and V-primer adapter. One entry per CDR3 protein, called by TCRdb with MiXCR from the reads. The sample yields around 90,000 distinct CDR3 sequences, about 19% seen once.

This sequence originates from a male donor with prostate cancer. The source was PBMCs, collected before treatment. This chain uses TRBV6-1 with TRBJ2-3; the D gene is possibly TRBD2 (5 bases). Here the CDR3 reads CASIPGGNTDTQYF. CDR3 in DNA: TGTGCCAGCATACCCGGAGGAAACACAGATACGCAGTATTTT.